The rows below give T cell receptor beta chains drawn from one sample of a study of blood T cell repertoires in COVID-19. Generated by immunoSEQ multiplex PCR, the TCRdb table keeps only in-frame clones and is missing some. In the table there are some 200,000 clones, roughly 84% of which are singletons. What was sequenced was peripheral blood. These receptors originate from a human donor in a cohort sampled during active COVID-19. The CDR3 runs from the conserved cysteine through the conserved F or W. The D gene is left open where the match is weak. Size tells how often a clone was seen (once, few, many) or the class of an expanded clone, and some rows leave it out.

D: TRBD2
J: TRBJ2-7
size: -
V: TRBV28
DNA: TGTGCCAGCAGTTTAAGCGGGAGGTTCTACGAGCAGTACTTC
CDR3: CASSLSGRFYEQYF

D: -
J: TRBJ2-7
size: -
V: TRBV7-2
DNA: TGTGCCAGCAGCTTAGCGCTAGGCTCATACTACGAGCAGTACTTC
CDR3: CASSLALGSYYEQYF

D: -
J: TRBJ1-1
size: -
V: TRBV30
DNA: TGTGCCTGGAAGCGGGGGTTAAACACTGAAGCTTTCTTT
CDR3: CAWKRGLNTEAFF

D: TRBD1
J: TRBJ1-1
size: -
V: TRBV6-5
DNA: TGTGCCAGCACTTTGACAGGGGGCGGTGTCACTGAAGCTTTCTTT
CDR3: CASTLTGGGVTEAFF

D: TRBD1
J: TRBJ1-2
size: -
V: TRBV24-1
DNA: TGTGCCACCAGTGATGGGGGACAGGGGGAAGCCTATGGCTACACCTTC
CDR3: CATSDGGQGEAYGYTF

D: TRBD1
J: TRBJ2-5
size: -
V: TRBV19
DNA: TGTGCCAGTAGTATTTTCGGGACAGCCCAAGAGACCCAGTACTTC
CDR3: CASSIFGTAQETQYF

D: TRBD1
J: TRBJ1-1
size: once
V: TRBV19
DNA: TGTGCCAGTAGCCTTCTACCGGGACAGGGATTCTTT
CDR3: CASSLLPGQGFF

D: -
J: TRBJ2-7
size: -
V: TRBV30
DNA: TGTGCCTGGAAAACCCTGACTACACCTCGTCTCGAGCAGTACTTC
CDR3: CAWKTLTTPRLEQYF

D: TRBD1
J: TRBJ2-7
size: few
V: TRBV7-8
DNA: TGTGCCAGCAGCTCAGCCTCTACCTTCCGGGACAGGGGGCTACGCCTCTCCTACGAGCAGTACTTC
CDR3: CASSSASTFRDRGLRLSYEQYF

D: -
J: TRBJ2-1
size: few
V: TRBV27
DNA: TGTGCCAGCACTCCCCTGCGGCGGGGGCCAAACAATGAGCAGTTCTTC
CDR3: CASTPLRRGPNNEQFF

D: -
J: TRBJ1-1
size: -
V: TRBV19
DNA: TGTGCCAGTAGTATATCAGGGTCGAACACTGAAGCTTTCTTT
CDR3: CASSISGSNTEAFF

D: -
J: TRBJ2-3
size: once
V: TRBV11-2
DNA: TGTGCCAGCAGCTTAGCCTCAACAGGACGCATGGGTCCCGATACGCAGTATTTT
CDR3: CASSLASTGRMGPDTQYF

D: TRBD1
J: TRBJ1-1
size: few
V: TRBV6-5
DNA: TGTGCCAGCAGGGGACAGGGGGCTGGCACTGAAGCTTTCTTT
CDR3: CASRGQGAGTEAFF

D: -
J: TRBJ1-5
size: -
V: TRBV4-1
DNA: TGCGCCAGCAGCCAGGAGAAATTCACGCCCCAGCATTTT
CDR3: CASSQEKFTPQHF

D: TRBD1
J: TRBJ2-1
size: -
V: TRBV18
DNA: TGTGCCAGCTCGCCCACAGGGGGCCTCCCCAATGAGCAGTTCTTC
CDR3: CASSPTGGLPNEQFF

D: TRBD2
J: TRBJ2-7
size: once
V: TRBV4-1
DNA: TGCGCCAGCAGCCAATCCTACCTTCTAGCGGGAGGGCCCTTGAACTTC
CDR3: CASSQSYLLAGGPLNF

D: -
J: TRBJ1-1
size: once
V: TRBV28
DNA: TGTGCCAGCAGTTTGCAAGGGGCTTTCACTGAAGCTTTCTTT
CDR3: CASSLQGAFTEAFF

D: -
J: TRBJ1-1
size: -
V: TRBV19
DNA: TGTGCCAGTACCCCAAACAGGGTAGGGCACACTGAAGCTTTCTTT
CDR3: CASTPNRVGHTEAFF

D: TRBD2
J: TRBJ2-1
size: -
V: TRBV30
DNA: TGTGCCTGGAGTGGACTAGCGGGTTCAGTCAATGAGCAGTTCTTC
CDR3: CAWSGLAGSVNEQFF

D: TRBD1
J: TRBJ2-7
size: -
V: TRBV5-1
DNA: TGCGCCAGCAGCGTGGGACAGGCCTCCTACGAGCAGTACTTC
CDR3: CASSVGQASYEQYF

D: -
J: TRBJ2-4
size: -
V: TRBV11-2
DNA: TGTGCCAGCAGCTCGACCGGGGGAAGCGGGAAAAACATTCAGTACTTC
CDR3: CASSSTGGSGKNIQYF

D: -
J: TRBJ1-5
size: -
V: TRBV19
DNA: TGTGCCAGTAGTAGGGGGGAAGGAGGCGTTCAGCCCCAGCATTTT
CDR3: CASSRGEGGVQPQHF

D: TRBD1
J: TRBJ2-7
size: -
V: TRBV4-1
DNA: TGCGCCAGCAGCTTCCGGGACAGGGCCTCCTACGAGCAGTACTTC
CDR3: CASSFRDRASYEQYF

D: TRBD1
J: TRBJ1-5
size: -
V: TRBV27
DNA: TGTGCCAGCAGTGGACAGGGCAGCAATCAGCCCCAGCATTTT
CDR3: CASSGQGSNQPQHF

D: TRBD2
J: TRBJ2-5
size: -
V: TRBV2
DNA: TGTGCCAGTCGTAAAGGACTAGCGGGAGCAGAGACCCAGTACTTC
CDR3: CASRKGLAGAETQYF

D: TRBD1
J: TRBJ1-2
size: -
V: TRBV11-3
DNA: TGTGCCAGCAGCTTAGATGGCAGGGGGAATGGCTACACCTTC
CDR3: CASSLDGRGNGYTF

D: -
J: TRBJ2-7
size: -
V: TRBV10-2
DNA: TGCGCCAGCAGTGAGAGGGGGGGGTCCACCTCCTACGAGCAGTACTTC
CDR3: CASSERGGSTSYEQYF

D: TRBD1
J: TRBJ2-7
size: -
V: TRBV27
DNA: TGTGCCAGCAGTTTACTGACAGGGGCGAACGAGCAGTACTTC
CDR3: CASSLLTGANEQYF

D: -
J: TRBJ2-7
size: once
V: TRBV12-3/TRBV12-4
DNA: TGTGCCAGCAGTACTGACACAGCCTACGAGCAGTACTTC
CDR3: CASSTDTAYEQYF

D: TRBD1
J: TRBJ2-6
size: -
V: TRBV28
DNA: TGTGCCAGCAGTCCCCCGCTTGGGACAGGGTCCTCTGGGGCCAACGTCCTGACTTTC
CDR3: CASSPPLGTGSSGANVLTF

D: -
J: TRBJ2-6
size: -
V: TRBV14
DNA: TGTGCCAGCAGCAGAACAGGGTTCTCTGGGGCCAACGTCCTGACTTTC
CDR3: CASSRTGFSGANVLTF

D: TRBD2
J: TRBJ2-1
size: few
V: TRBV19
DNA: TGTGCCAGTAGTATAGGTCTAGCGGGAGGTTTGGGTGAGCAGTTCTTC
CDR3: CASSIGLAGGLGEQFF

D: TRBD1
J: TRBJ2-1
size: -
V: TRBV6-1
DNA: TGTGCCAGCAGTGAAAGACAGGGCCGTAATGAGCAGTTCTTC
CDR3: CASSERQGRNEQFF

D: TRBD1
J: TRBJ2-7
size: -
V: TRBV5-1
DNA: TGCGCCAGCAGCTTGGCCGGAGGGACAGGGACTTACGAGCAGTACTTC
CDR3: CASSLAGGTGTYEQYF

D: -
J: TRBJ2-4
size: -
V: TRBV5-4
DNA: TGTGCCAGCAGCACCGACATGGCCAAAAACATTCAGTACTTC
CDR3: CASSTDMAKNIQYF

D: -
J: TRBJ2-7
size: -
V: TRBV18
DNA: TGTGCCAGCTCACCGAGACAGTTACGAACCTACGAGCAGTACTTC
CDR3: CASSPRQLRTYEQYF

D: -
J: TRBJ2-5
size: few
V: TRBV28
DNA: TGTGCCAGTCCTAGACAGGACGCGTACCAAGAGACCCAGTACTTC
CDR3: CASPRQDAYQETQYF